This is a list of T cell receptor beta chains from one sample in a study of blood T cell repertoires in COVID-19. The protocol was immunoSEQ multiplex PCR, while the TCRdb copy is restricted to in-frame clones and leaves out a portion. Found here are tens of thousands of clones, about 86% of them singletons; the top ten hold approximately 12%. The material sequenced was peripheral blood. All receptors come from a man aged 70-80 years with active COVID-19. Each CDR3 is given with its conserved first and last residue. The order of the fields is CDR3 DNA, CDR3 protein, J gene, V gene, D gene, clone size. The D gene is left open where the match is weak. Clone size, where shown, is once, few, many, or a class for clones that have expanded.

TGTGCCAGCAGCCAAGAAAGGGGCATGAACACTGAAGCTTTCTTT	CASSQERGMNTEAFF	TRBJ1-1	TRBV4-2	.	few
TGTGCCAGCAGACAGGGAGAGACTGAAGCTTTCTTT	CASRQGETEAFF	TRBJ1-1	TRBV25-1	.	.
TGTGCCAGCAGTTACTCGGCCTTAAATAGCAATCAGCCCCAGCATTTT	CASSYSALNSNQPQHF	TRBJ1-5	TRBV6-2/TRBV6-3	.	.
TGTGCCAGCAGTGAAGTGGCGGGGGATGGCTACACCTTC	CASSEVAGDGYTF	TRBJ1-2	TRBV6-1	.	.
TGCGCCAGCAGCTTAGCACTACTCTACGAGCAGTACTTC	CASSLALLYEQYF	TRBJ2-7	TRBV5-1	.	once
TGTGCCAGCAGTTACAGGGGCGTTACCTACGAGCAGTACTTC	CASSYRGVTYEQYF	TRBJ2-7	TRBV6-6	.	.
TGCGCCAGCAGCTCCGGGGGAAGGGACGGGACCTACGAGCAGTACTTC	CASSSGGRDGTYEQYF	TRBJ2-7	TRBV4-3	.	.
TGTGCCAGCACCTACGGGACTTACGGCACCGGGGAGCTGTTTTTT	CASTYGTYGTGELFF	TRBJ2-2	TRBV27	.	.
TGTGCCAGTAGTACGGGCTACGAGCAGTACTTC	CASSTGYEQYF	TRBJ2-7	TRBV19	.	.
TGCGCCAGCAGCCAAGATCGGACAGTTTATAGCAATCAGCCCCAGCATTTT	CASSQDRTVYSNQPQHF	TRBJ1-5	TRBV4-3	.	.
TGTGCCACCAGTGATGCCGGCCGGGGGCGAGGCGGGGGTTATAGCAATCAGCCCCAGCATTTT	CATSDAGRGRGGGYSNQPQHF	TRBJ1-5	TRBV24-1	.	.